This record looks at one TCR beta chain sequence and its context. No antigen is known for it. Qualities for individual bases were not recorded, and no much larger clone is one base off. Via the germline V gene, CDR1 is KGHSH and CDR2 LQKENI. The CDR3 covers 13 residues, taking in both the cysteine and the phenylalanine. Only the CDR3 part of the read is kept: 39 bases, read in frame from the first base. Deletion took 2 bases off V and 5 bases off J, with a span of 9 bases between the germline ends. This sample was included in a study of blood T cell dynamics during melanoma immunotherapy (dated by TCRdb to 2020 to 2021). About the investigation overall: The patients had metastatic melanoma and were given first-line pembrolizumab or nivolumab plus ipilimumab as standard of care in the United Kingdom. To identify early correlates of response, the study profiled peripheral T cell receptor repertoires in patients with metastatic melanoma before and after one cycle of checkpoint inhibitor therapy. The training cohort was made up of consecutive patients, while a further independent group of patients from the same centre was pooled to form an external validation set.

Reading the label with the study, this specimen's time point is: pre-treatment baseline. Blood samples were taken before treatment (T0) and at week 3 (W3), following the first cycle of checkpoint blockade. Except for a couple of patients with rapid clinical progression, response was assessed 12 weeks after the first infusion by RECIST 1.1; disease control meant complete response, partial response or stable disease. Patients with prior systemic cancer treatment, concomitant immunosuppressant therapy or synchronous other active malignancies were excluded. Bulk PBMC and plasma cell-free DNA were both sequenced for TCR beta so that circulating cells and T cell turnover could be tracked. PBMC were isolated from blood with Lymphoprep and SepMate tubes, followed by red cell lysis. QIAamp DNA Blood Mini kits were used to extract DNA from PBMC and sorted T cell subsets. Beyond this particular receptor, the publication reports: The relatively small sample size was recognized as a factor that could limit how well the results generalize. The study was unable to establish whether the T cell clones driving the repertoire changes were melanoma-specific or instead reflected general immune activation. Unlike progressors, patients who went on to achieve disease control showed a bifurcated reorganization of the PBMC repertoire at W3, with either increased clonality or increased diversity.

A fixed 350 ng of DNA was loaded for every bulk PBMC sample. TCR beta CDR3 sequences were amplified from genomic DNA with the immunoSEQ TCRb Assay kit following manufacturer instructions. The KAPA Library Quantification Kit for Illumina platforms was used to quantify the pooled libraries by qPCR. Sequencing of the pooled libraries was done on an Illumina NextSeq 500, with clustering at about 0.55-1.2 pM. In the source study's methods: Analysis of the TCR data relied on immunoSEQ ANALYZER and the R LymphoSeq package. A rearrangement efficiency score was calculated as productive divided by the sum of productive and non-productive CDR3 sequences. Clonality was measured with the Gini coefficient and diversity with the Renyi index at alpha=1, compared pairwise between timepoints within each patient. In LymphoSeq, clonal relatedness was computed with an edit distance of 3 and repertoire similarity was computed with the Bhattacharyya coefficient. To classify response, a linear discriminant analysis based on week-3 changes in clonality and diversity was built using the R MASS and caret packages. In its TCRdb copy, this immuneACCESS table keeps in-frame sequences only and misses some clones. Where compared with another copy, unresolved V genes explain less than half of these, and the others have no known cause. V, J and clone size are taken as reported in that table, and D and trimming were inferred from the DNA itself. This sample lists about 8,500 clones; over 65% were detected once. Approximately 1% of the sample is taken by the ten largest.

The sequence was collected from a human donor with melanoma. The rearranged chain carries TRBV18 and TRBJ2-5, with no confident D gene call. The sequenced sample was blood, obtained from a patient treated with checkpoint blockade. The DNA sequence follows: TGTGCCAGCTCACCAGATTCACGTGAGACCCAGTACTTC. Its protein is CASSPDSRETQYF.